The 12 T cell receptor beta chains below were found in one sample sequenced in a study of blood T cells in healthy people across ages. A second PCR of roughly 7 to 11 cycles used a sample-barcoded 5' primer and a J-beta primer mix. TCRdb re-analysed the 5' RACE reads in MiXCR, keeping a single row per CDR3 protein. The sample holds about 1.7 million distinct CDR3 sequences, roughly 30% seen once. The sample consisted of blood. Receptors originate from a woman in her 30s in good health.

The CDR3 DNA is TGTGCCAGCAGCTCCCTAAGGGCCAGAGGGACCTACGAGCAGTACTTC. The encoded protein is CASSSLRARGTYEQYF. V and J are TRBV11-2 and TRBJ2-7; D perhaps matches TRBD2 (5 bases). Germline values: CDR1 SGHAT, CDR2 FQNNGV. The CDR3 loop spans 16 amino acids. V lost 4 bases to trimming and J lost 2 bases, with 18 bases between them. The full variable domain, rest sourced from reference TRBV11-2 and TRBJ2-7, is EAGVAQSPRYKIIEKRQSVAFWCNPISGHATLYWYQQILGQGPKLLIQFQNNGVVDDSQLPKDRFSAERLKGVDSTLKIQPAKLEDSAVYLCASSSLRARGTYEQYFGPGTRLTVT.

This clonotype was counted ten times or more. This rearrangement joins TRBV24-1 to TRBJ2-6, with D hard to call. This CDR3 spans 14 amino acids. Trimming stripped 5 bases from V and 4 bases from J, with 8 bases between. In germline, CDR1 is KGHDR, CDR2 SFDVKD. The CDR3 bases are TGTGCCACCAGTGCCAGGTTCGGGGCCAACGTCCTGACTTTC. Translation gives CATSARFGANVLTF.

For this clonotype: A read error may explain this, as a much larger clone is one base away. The chain has TRBV29-1 and TRBJ2-3; D gene uncertain. There are 15 residues in the CDR3. Germline lookup yields CDR1 SQVTM and CDR2 ANQGSEA. In nucleotides, the CDR3 is TGCGGCGTTGAAGAGCGTCCATATAGCACAGATACGCAGTATTTT. This encodes CGVEERPYSTDTQYF.

Turning to this clonotype: The junction shows a germline mismatch at one end, possibly a read error. The CDR3 here is CTSTRTESYNEQFF. CDR3 coding DNA: TGTACCAGCACCAGAACAGAATCCTACAATGAGCAGTTCTTC. The chain joins TRBV9 to TRBJ2-1; D is unclear. This CDR3 is built from 14 residues. Looked up from germline, CDR1 is SGDLS and CDR2 is YYNGEE.

This clonotype was found once. The rearrangement uses TRBV7-3 and TRBJ2-1, with 7 positions matching TRBD1. The CDR3 is 15 residues long. The junction had 8 bases not matched to a gene; V was cut back by 5 bases and J by 4 bases. CDR1 is SGHTA, CDR2 FQGTGA, per germline. The CDR3 region has the DNA TGTGCCAGCAGCCGCGGCGGACAGGAGTACAATGAGCAGTTCTTC. As protein: CASSRGGQEYNEQFF.

This chain uses TRBV6-1 with TRBJ1-5, with TRBD1 identical over 8 bases. The CDR3 covers 15 residues. The germline gives CDR1 MNHNS, CDR2 SASEGT. Trimming at V came to 1 base and at J to 7 bases, leaving 6 bases not matched to a gene. CDR3: CASSEGTGSGQPQHF. As DNA, the CDR3 is TGTGCCAGCAGTGAAGGGACAGGGTCCGGGCAGCCCCAGCATTTT.

V gene TRBV11-2 combines with J gene TRBJ2-1, with 7 bases matching TRBD2. Germline CDR1 SGHAT, CDR2 FQNNGV. This CDR3 is 14 amino acids long. The V and J ends lost 5 bases and 10 bases, in that order; junction bases with no gene match: 11. CDR3 bases: TGTGCCAGCAGCCCAACGTTGACTAGCAAAGAGCAGTTCTTC. As protein: CASSPTLTSKEQFF.

This chain uses TRBV21-1 with TRBJ2-2. TRBV21-1 is an annotated pseudogene. This CDR3 has 13 residues. The DNA of the CDR3 is TGTGCCAGCAGCAAAGCCGAGACCGGGGAGCTGTTTTTT. Protein sequence: CASSKAETGELFF.

The CDR3, as DNA: TGCAGTGCTACGAAAGCTGGGTTTTTCCTGAGGGATCGGGCCACTGAAGCTTTCTTT. As protein: CSATKAGFFLRDRATEAFF. V usage is TRBV20-1 and J usage is TRBJ1-1; D not certain. Germline assignment: CDR1 DFQATT and CDR2 SNEGSKA (reference sequence). CDR3 length equals 19 residues. Trimming pared 4 bases from V and 4 bases from J, leaving 31 bases between.

This clonotype was detected ten times or more. V gene TRBV7-2 combines with J gene TRBJ2-7, with a weak D call TRBD2 (6 bases). CDR3 length: 15 amino acids. Trimming removed 1 base at V and 2 bases at J, with 12 bases between. CDR1 and CDR2 from the germline V gene are SGHTA and FQGNSA. The CDR3 sequence: CASSLDSGLTYEQYF. As DNA, the CDR3 is TGTGCCAGCAGCTTAGATTCGGGACTCACCTACGAGCAGTACTTC.

This clonotype was recorded a few times. This sequence joins TRBV10-3 and TRBJ1-1; possible D gene TRBD1, 5 bases. Deletions cut 1 base from V and 0 bases from J, with 9 bases between. Germline V gene sequence: CDR1 ENHRY, CDR2 SYGVKD. This CDR3 region has 15 residues. The CDR3 loop is CAISEFQGMNTEAFF. DNA for the CDR3: TGTGCCATCAGTGAGTTCCAGGGAATGAACACTGAAGCTTTCTTT.

V and J are TRBV28 and TRBJ2-1, with D unresolved. The CDR3 contains 14 residues. The V gene lost 6 bases and the J gene lost 0 bases, with 9 bases spanning the gap. Germline assignment: CDR1 MDHEN and CDR2 SYDVKM. The CDR3, as DNA: TGTGCCAGCAGGAGCTTACACTCCTACAATGAGCAGTTCTTC. Its translation is CASRSLHSYNEQFF.